The 11 T cell receptor beta chains in this list originate from one sample, sequenced in a study of cytomegalovirus exposure and HLA in healthy donors. A multiplex PCR was run with 60 Vbeta primers and 13 Jbeta primers. TCRdb keeps only in-frame clones here, not all; method: immunoSEQ multiplex PCR. This sample has 170,000 or so clones, with about four fifths found just once. Sequenced: PBMCs. The origin of the receptors is a woman aged 45-65 years in good health and CMV-seropositive.

The chain recombines TRBV5-1 with TRBJ2-7, with TRBD1 as a possible D gene (6 bases). The V gene lost 4 bases and the J gene lost 0 bases, with 14 bases spanning the gap. Germline assignment: CDR1 SGHRS and CDR2 YFSETQ. The CDR3 contains 15 residues. This CDR3 reads CASSLTGGFSYEQYF. For the CDR3, the DNA is TGCGCCAGCAGCCTGACTGGGGGCTTCTCCTACGAGCAGTACTTC.

The genes are TRBV5-1 and TRBJ2-7; tentatively, D is TRBD1 (6 bases). The V gene's germline CDR1 is SGHRS and CDR2 YFSETQ. The CDR3 runs to 16 residues. Deletions cut 0 bases from V and 1 base from J, with 14 bases between. This CDR3 reads CASSLAPGTGSYEQYF. For the CDR3, the DNA is TGCGCCAGCAGCTTGGCCCCCGGTACAGGGTCCTACGAGCAGTACTTC.

CDR3 sequence reads: CASSRLAGDSGETQYF. The CDR3 DNA reads as TGTGCCAGCAGCAGGCTAGCGGGAGATAGTGGAGAGACCCAGTACTTC. This chain links TRBV9 with TRBJ2-5, with TRBD2 matching over 10 bases. The J segment lost 4 bases and the V segment lost 4 bases, leaving 10 bases of the junction unmatched. CDR3 length equals 16 residues. Germline assignment: CDR1 SGDLS and CDR2 YYNGEE.

J is TRBJ1-1 and V is TRBV2, with a weak D call TRBD1 (5 bases). V was pared by 9 bases and J by 2 bases, with 13 bases between. The CDR3 totals 13 residues. Germline CDR1 is SNHLY and CDR2 is FYNNEI. DNA for the CDR3: TGTGCCAGGGCAGGGAATGGTAACACTGAAGCTTTCTTT. This encodes CARAGNGNTEAFF.

The chain links TRBV7-9 to TRBJ1-3; D perhaps matches TRBD1 (5 bases). The CDR3 totals 13 residues. Germline V gives CDR1 SEHNR, CDR2 FQNEAQ (reference sequence). V lost 4 bases and J lost 8, with 12 bases in between. The CDR3 spells CASSSMGLDTIYF. The CDR3 DNA is TGTGCCAGCAGCTCCATGGGGCTCGACACCATATATTTT. The whole variable domain, remainder taken from reference TRBV7-9 and TRBJ1-3, is DTGVSQNPRHKITKRGQNVTFRCDPISEHNRLYWYRQTLGQGPEFLTYFQNEAQLEKSRLLSDRFSAERPKGSFSTLEIQRTEQGDSAMYLCASSSMGLDTIYFGEGSWLTVV.

The chain employs TRBV6-1 and TRBJ1-5; possible D gene TRBD1, 5 bases. V was cut by 6 bases and J by 5 bases, with 14 bases left in between. This CDR3 has 14 residues. In germline, CDR1 is MNHNS, CDR2 SASEGT. CDR3 amino acids: CASSRTRGDQPQHF. The CDR3 coding sequence is TGTGCCAGCAGCAGAACGCGGGGGGATCAGCCCCAGCATTTT.

The chain couples TRBV6-5 to TRBJ2-3; D is undetermined. The CDR3 runs 11 residues. With 6 bases removed from V and 6 bases from J, the gap between germline ends came to 7 bases. CDR1 is MNHEY and CDR2 is SVGAGI in the germline V gene. The CDR3 DNA is TGTGCCAGCAGGGCATTCGATACGCAGTATTTT. This gives the protein CASRAFDTQYF.

The rearrangement links TRBV10-3 to TRBJ2-3; a possible D gene is TRBD2 (6 bases). The germline V and J ends were trimmed by 6 bases and 2 bases, with 12 bases remaining between them. Per germline, CDR1 ENHRY and CDR2 SYGVKD. The CDR3 is made up of 14 amino acids. The DNA for the CDR3 is TGTGCCATCAGGGATAGCGGTACCACAGATACGCAGTATTTT. Translated: CAIRDSGTTDTQYF.

This chain uses TRBV4-2 with TRBJ1-4; tentative D call: TRBD1 (5 bases). V lost 4 bases and J lost 4, with 10 bases in between. There are 14 residues in the CDR3. Per the germline V gene, CDR1 is LGHNA and CDR2 is YNFKEQ. The CDR3 DNA reads TGTGCCAGCAGCCTCCAGGGTTTTAATGAAAAACTGTTTTTT. This encodes CASSLQGFNEKLFF.

The chain recombines TRBV6-5 with TRBJ1-2, with D unclear. V was clipped by 5 bases and J by 9 bases, with 13 bases between them. In germline, CDR1 is MNHEY, CDR2 SVGAGI. CDR3 length: 12 residues. DNA for the CDR3: TGTGCCAGCAGTCCCTCCCGTTCTCGCTACACCTTC. Amino acids: CASSPSRSRYTF.

The J gene is TRBJ2-2, the V gene TRBV28; D might be TRBD1 (5 bases). V lost 3 bases to trimming and J lost 7 bases, with 18 bases between them. Per germline, CDR1 MDHEN and CDR2 SYDVKM. The CDR3 is 16 amino acids. The CDR3 is CASSLGLAVQVGELFF. CDR3 bases: TGTGCCAGCAGTTTGGGTCTGGCAGTACAGGTCGGGGAGCTGTTTTTT.